This TCR beta chain derives from a study of blood T cells in healthy people across ages. This CDR3 region has 15 residues. The V and J ends lost 6 bases and 0 bases, in that order; junction bases with no gene match: 8. As for this clonotype: Antigen specificity is unknown.

Study-level points and caveats: It was found that TCR beta diversity correlated strongly with the percentage of naive T cells.

A J-beta primer mix and a sample-barcoded 5' primer were used in a second PCR of roughly 6 to 11 cycles. MiXCR, run by TCRdb on the 5' RACE reads, gives a single entry per CDR3 protein. The profile shows about 720,000 distinct CDR3 sequences, approximately 25% of them singletons. This sample also appeared in a second study, on T cells of mothers and their children. That publication notes: Donation came from a few healthy Caucasian mothers together with their six children.

The sequenced sample was blood. The receptor was isolated from a boy between 10 and 17 years old in good health. The V gene is TRBV12-3 or TRBV12-4, the J gene TRBJ2-7; 7 nucleotides match TRBD1. The CDR3 region is CASSLQGQSSYEQYF. The CDR3 DNA is TGTGCCAGCAGCCTACAGGGGCAAAGCTCCTACGAGCAGTACTTC.